This T cell receptor (beta chain) stems from a study of cytomegalovirus exposure and HLA in healthy donors. Notes on the study in general: An ancestry cluster, one associated with Asian ancestry, reportedly showed fewer N-insertions than the 666-donor mean in a later analysis. The analysis excluded some indistinguishable V segments, including TRBV6-2 and TRBV6-3. Cytomegalovirus-associated status was assigned to some 160 TCR beta chains.

With 60 Vbeta and 13 Jbeta primers, the PCR was carried out. The assay was immunoSEQ multiplex PCR, and TCRdb's table has in-frame clones only and misses some. The profile covers some 150,000 clones, with 84% appearing a single time and 2% to 2.5% taken by the ten largest. Note on this clone: No antigen is known for it.

The CDR3 covers 14 residues. Trimming shortened V by 3 bases and J by 7 bases, and 13 bases separated the two germline ends. Looked up from germline, CDR1 is SGDLS and CDR2 is YYNGEE. Sequencing was performed on PBMCs. This receptor was taken from a boy between 2 and 15 years old in good health and CMV-seronegative. This chain connects TRBV9 to TRBJ1-4; D uncertain. The CDR3 loop reads CASSAGPRGEKLFF. The CDR3 region has the DNA TGTGCCAGCAGCGCCGGGCCCCGGGGTGAAAAACTGTTTTTT. Complete variable domain (other parts from reference TRBV9 and TRBJ1-4): DSGVTQTPKHLITATGQRVTLRCSPRSGDLSVYWYQQSLDQGLQFLIQYYNGEERAKGNILERFSAQQFPDLHSELNLSSLELGDSALYFCASSAGPRGEKLFFGSGTQLSVL.